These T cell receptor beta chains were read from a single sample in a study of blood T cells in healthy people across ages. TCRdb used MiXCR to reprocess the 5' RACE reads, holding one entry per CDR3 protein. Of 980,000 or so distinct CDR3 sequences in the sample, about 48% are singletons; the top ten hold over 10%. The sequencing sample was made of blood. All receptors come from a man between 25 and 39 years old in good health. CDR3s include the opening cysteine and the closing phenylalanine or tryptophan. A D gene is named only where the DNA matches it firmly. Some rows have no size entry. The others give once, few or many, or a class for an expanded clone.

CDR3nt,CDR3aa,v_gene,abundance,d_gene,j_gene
TGTGCCAGCAGCTTAACGGACTCCTACAATGAGCAGTTCTTC,CASSLTDSYNEQFF,TRBV7-9,NA,NA,TRBJ2-1
TGCGCCAGCAGCTCGTTCGCCAGATCCACAGATACGCAGTATTTT,CASSSFARSTDTQYF,TRBV5-1,NA,NA,TRBJ2-3
TGTGCCAGCAGGACCGGGACAGGAATGAACACTGAAGCTTTCTTT,CASRTGTGMNTEAFF,TRBV12-3/TRBV12-4,few,TRBD1,TRBJ1-1
TGTGCCAACAGTGCCCAAGCAGGGCCCTATGGCTACACCTTC,CANSAQAGPYGYTF,TRBV27,NA,NA,TRBJ1-2
TGCAGCGCTTACAGGGAGGAAAAACTGTTTTTT,CSAYREEKLFF,TRBV29-1,NA,NA,TRBJ1-4
TGTGCCAGCGGAAAAACCGGGACAGGTCCGTGGCAAGCTTTCTTT,CASGKTGTGPWQAFF,TRBV12-3/TRBV12-4,NA,TRBD1,TRBJ1-1
TGTGCCAGCAGCCCAACTAGCGGGAGGGAGGGCAATGAGCAGTTCTTC,CASSPTSGREGNEQFF,TRBV7-9,NA,TRBD2,TRBJ2-1
TGTGCCAGCAGTTACTCCCCCAGGGGGCCATACGAGCAGTACTTC,CASSYSPRGPYEQYF,TRBV6-5,few,TRBD1,TRBJ2-7
TGTGCCAGCAGCTTAGCGGCAGGGATAAGGACCTACGAGCAGTACTTC,CASSLAAGIRTYEQYF,TRBV7-2,few,NA,TRBJ2-7
TGTGCCAGCAGCCTCGGACAGGTGGATACGGGCGAGCAGTACTTC,CASSLGQVDTGEQYF,TRBV6-2/TRBV6-3,few,TRBD1,TRBJ2-7
TGTGCCAGCAGTGACGCCGGGGCGCGGGGAAACACCATATATTTT,CASSDAGARGNTIYF,TRBV6-5,NA,NA,TRBJ1-3
TGTGCCAGCAGTTTTAGGAAAGATACGCAGTATTTT,CASSFRKDTQYF,TRBV12-3/TRBV12-4,few,NA,TRBJ2-3
TGTGCCAGCAGCTTAGGAAGCGGGGGAGCACTCACGTATACGCAGTATTTT,CASSLGSGGALTYTQYF,TRBV7-2,once,TRBD2,TRBJ2-3
TGTGCCAGCAGCCTCCGAGGACTAGCGGGAGACGAGCAGTACTTC,CASSLRGLAGDEQYF,TRBV9,NA,TRBD2,TRBJ2-7
TGTGCCAGTAGTGAATGGGTGACTTACCCCAATGAGCAGTACTTC,CASSEWVTYPNEQYF,TRBV25-1,NA,NA,TRBJ2-5
TGTGCCAGCAGTCAAACTAGCGGGCAAGGCACAGATACGCAGTATTTT,CASSQTSGQGTDTQYF,TRBV6-6,NA,TRBD2,TRBJ2-3
TGCAGTGCCCCGGTGGCGGGGGGGCCAATCTACAATGAGCAGTTCTTC,CSAPVAGGPIYNEQFF,TRBV20-1,NA,TRBD2,TRBJ2-1
TGTGCCATCAGTGATAGGGGACAATATAGCAATCAGCCCCAGCATTTT,CAISDRGQYSNQPQHF,TRBV10-3,few,NA,TRBJ1-5
TGTGCCAGCAGCTTACCGGGACCTACGAACACTGAAGCTTTCTTT,CASSLPGPTNTEAFF,TRBV7-9,NA,NA,TRBJ1-1
TGTGCCAGCAGTTACGGGGCCCCAGGGGACATTCAGTACTTC,CASSYGAPGDIQYF,TRBV6-6,NA,NA,TRBJ2-4
TGTGCCAGCAGCCAGGCCCTTCTAGCGGGGGGGGATACGCAGTATTTT,CASSQALLAGGDTQYF,TRBV4-2,few,TRBD2,TRBJ2-3
TGTGCTAGTGGTTTGGTACTTGGGACAGTAAATGAGCAGTTCTTC,CASGLVLGTVNEQFF,TRBV12-5,NA,TRBD1,TRBJ2-1
TGTGCCAGCAGTTTACAAGGTCGTAATTGGGAGCAGTACTTC,CASSLQGRNWEQYF,TRBV27,NA,NA,TRBJ2-7
TGCGCCAGCAGCTTGGCTGAAGGAGATTGGGAGCAGTACTTC,CASSLAEGDWEQYF,TRBV5-1,many,NA,TRBJ2-7
TGTGCCAGCACCCCGCACAGGGTCCCACAAGAGACCCAGTACTTC,CASTPHRVPQETQYF,TRBV7-2,NA,NA,TRBJ2-5
TGCAGCCCCAGGATTCTTAACTATGGCTACACCTTC,CSPRILNYGYTF,TRBV29-1,NA,NA,TRBJ1-2
TGCGCCAGCAGCCCAGGGCTGCAGGGGTTGGAGCAGTACTTC,CASSPGLQGLEQYF,TRBV4-3,NA,NA,TRBJ2-5
TGTGCCAGCAGTCGTAGCGACAGGGGAGATGGCTACACCTTC,CASSRSDRGDGYTF,TRBV11-3,NA,TRBD1,TRBJ1-2
TGCGCCAGCAGCAACAGGGAGATTAATAATGAAAAACTGTTTTTT,CASSNREINNEKLFF,TRBV4-1,NA,NA,TRBJ1-4
TGCAGTGCTACCCAGGGCCCCCACCCCACAGATACGCAGTATTTT,CSATQGPHPTDTQYF,TRBV20-1,once,NA,TRBJ2-3
TGTGCCAGCCGTAGCGGGGGGCCTTTATCCTACAATGAGCAGTTCTTC,CASRSGGPLSYNEQFF,TRBV6-5,NA,TRBD2,TRBJ2-1
TGTGCCAGCAGTTCACTAGAGATAAACATTCAGTACTTC,CASSSLEINIQYF,TRBV2,few,NA,TRBJ2-4
TGTGCCAGCAGCCAAGGCGGGGGGCGCACAGATACGCAGTATTTT,CASSQGGGRTDTQYF,TRBV3-1,NA,TRBD2,TRBJ2-3
TGTGCCAGCAGCTTAGATGCTGTCGGCTACGAGCAGTACTTC,CASSLDAVGYEQYF,TRBV7-2,many,NA,TRBJ2-7
TGCAGTGCTAGAGATCACAGGGGTAAAACCGGCTACGAGCAGTACTTC,CSARDHRGKTGYEQYF,TRBV20-1,NA,TRBD1,TRBJ2-7